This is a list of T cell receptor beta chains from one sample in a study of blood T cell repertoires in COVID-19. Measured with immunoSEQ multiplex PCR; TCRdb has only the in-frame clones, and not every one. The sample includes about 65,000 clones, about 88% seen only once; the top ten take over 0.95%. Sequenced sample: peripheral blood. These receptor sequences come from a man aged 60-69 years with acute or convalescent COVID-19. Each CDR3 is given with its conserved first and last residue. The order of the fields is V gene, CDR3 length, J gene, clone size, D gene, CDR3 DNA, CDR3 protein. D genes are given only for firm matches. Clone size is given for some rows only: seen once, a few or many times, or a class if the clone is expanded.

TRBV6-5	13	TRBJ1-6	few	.	TGTGCCAGCAGGGGACTGATAAATTCACCCCTCCACTTT	CASRGLINSPLHF
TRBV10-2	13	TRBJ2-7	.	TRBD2	TGCGCCAGCAAGACTAGCGGCTCCTACGAGCAGTACTTC	CASKTSGSYEQYF
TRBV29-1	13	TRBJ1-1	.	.	TGCAGCGTTCGAGAGGGAGGGAACACTGAAGCTTTCTTT	CSVREGGNTEAFF
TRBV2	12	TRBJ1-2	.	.	TGTGCCAGCGGACAGACTGCTTATGGCTACACCTTC	CASGQTAYGYTF
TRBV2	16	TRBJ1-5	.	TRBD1	TGTGCCAGCAGTGAGGGACAGGGTAATAGCAATCAGCCCCAGCATTTT	CASSEGQGNSNQPQHF
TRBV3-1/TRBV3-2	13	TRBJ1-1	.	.	TGTGCCAGCAGCCTAGTTGTAAACACTGAAGCTTTCTTT	CASSLVVNTEAFF
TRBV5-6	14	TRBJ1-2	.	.	TGTGCCAGCAGCTTGGCCCGGCGACGGGATGGCTACACCTTC	CASSLARRRDGYTF
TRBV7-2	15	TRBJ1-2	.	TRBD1	TGTGCCAGCAGCTTAGCGGAGGGACAGGGTGGCGGCTACACCTTC	CASSLAEGQGGGYTF
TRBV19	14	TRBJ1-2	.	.	TGTGCCAGTAGTTCGCAGGCCAACCCAGGGGGCTACACCTTC	CASSSQANPGGYTF
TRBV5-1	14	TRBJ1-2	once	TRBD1	TGCGCCAGCAGCTTGGGGACAGGGGCTATGGGCTACACCTTC	CASSLGTGAMGYTF
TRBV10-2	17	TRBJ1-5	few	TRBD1	TGCGCCAGCAGAGAGGGACAGGGGGGAATTGGCAATCAGCCCCAGCATTTT	CASREGQGGIGNQPQHF
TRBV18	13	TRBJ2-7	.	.	TGTGCCAGCTCACCAGAGGCGTTCTACGAGCAGTACTTC	CASSPEAFYEQYF
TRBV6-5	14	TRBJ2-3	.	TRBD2	TGTGCCAGCAGCCTGCGGGGGGGCACAGATACGCAGTATTTT	CASSLRGGTDTQYF
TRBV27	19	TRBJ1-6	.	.	TGTGCCAGCAGTTTCCGACAGGTTGGGAAGGGGTTTTATAATTCACCCCTCCACTTT	CASSFRQVGKGFYNSPLHF
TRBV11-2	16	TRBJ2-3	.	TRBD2	TGTGCCAGCAGCATCCCAGCGGGGGGGCTTGTAGATACGCAGTATTTT	CASSIPAGGLVDTQYF
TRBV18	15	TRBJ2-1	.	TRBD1	TGTGCCAGCCTCACTACCCAGGGGGCGCTCAATGAGCAGTTCTTC	CASLTTQGALNEQFF
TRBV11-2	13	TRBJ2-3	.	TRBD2	TGTGCCAGCAGCTCCCTGGGGGAGGGTACGCAGTATTTT	CASSSLGEGTQYF
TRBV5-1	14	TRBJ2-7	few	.	TGCGCCAGCAGCGCGGACAGCGTTTCCTACGAGCAGTACTTC	CASSADSVSYEQYF
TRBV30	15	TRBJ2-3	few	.	TGTGCCTGGATGGCAGGACTCCCAGGCACAGATACGCAGTATTTT	CAWMAGLPGTDTQYF
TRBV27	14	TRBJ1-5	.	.	TGTGCCAGCAGTTTGAGGCAAACCAATCAGCCCCAGCATTTT	CASSLRQTNQPQHF
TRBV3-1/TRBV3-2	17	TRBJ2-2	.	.	TGTGCCAGCAGCCAACGGACGGGACTCCGGAACACCGGGGAGCTGTTTTTT	CASSQRTGLRNTGELFF
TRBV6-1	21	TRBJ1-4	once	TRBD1	TGTGCCAGCAGTGAATCGCCTAAAGGGACAGGGGGCATTATAACTAATGAAAAACTGTTTTTT	CASSESPKGTGGIITNEKLFF
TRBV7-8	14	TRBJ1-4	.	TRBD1	TGTGCCAGCAGCTTACCCGGGACAGATGAAAAACTGTTTTTT	CASSLPGTDEKLFF
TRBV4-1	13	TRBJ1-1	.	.	TGCGCCACCATGATAGGGGTGGGCACTGAAGCTTTCTTT	CATMIGVGTEAFF
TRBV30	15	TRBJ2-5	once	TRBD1	TGTGCTGGTGGAAAAGGGGGCAACTTCCAAGAGACCCAGTACTTC	CAGGKGGNFQETQYF
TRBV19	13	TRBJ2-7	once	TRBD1	TGTGCCAGTAGTATAGTTGGACAGGCTGAGCAGTACTTC	CASSIVGQAEQYF
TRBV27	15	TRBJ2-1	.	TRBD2	TGTGCCTCACGACGAGTCCTAGCGGGAAACAATGAGCAGTTCTTC	CASRRVLAGNNEQFF
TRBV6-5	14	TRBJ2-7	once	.	TGTGCCAGCAGTTACCAGGGACTGAGGGACGAGCAGTACTTC	CASSYQGLRDEQYF
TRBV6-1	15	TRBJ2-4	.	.	TGTGCCAGCAGTCCGCATTGGGACTCAAAAAACATTCAGTACTTC	CASSPHWDSKNIQYF
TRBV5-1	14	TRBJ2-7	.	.	TGCGCCAGCAGCTTAAGTCAGGGATCCTACGAGCAGTACTTC	CASSLSQGSYEQYF
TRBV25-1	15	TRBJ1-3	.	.	TGTGCCAGCAGTGAAGGGGGGGCCCTGGGAAACACCATATATTTT	CASSEGGALGNTIYF
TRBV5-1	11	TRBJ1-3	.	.	TGCGCCAGCAGCCAGGGGAACACCATATATTTT	CASSQGNTIYF
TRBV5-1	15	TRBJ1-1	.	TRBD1	TGCGCCAGCAGCCCGGGACAGGGAGGGAACACTGAAGCTTTCTTT	CASSPGQGGNTEAFF
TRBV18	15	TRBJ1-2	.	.	TGTGCCAGCTCATCGTCCCGGGACACCAGCTATGGCTACACCTTC	CASSSSRDTSYGYTF
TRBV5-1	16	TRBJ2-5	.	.	TGCGCCAGCAGCTTCTGGGCCCGAAATATCCAAGAGACCCAGTACTTC	CASSFWARNIQETQYF
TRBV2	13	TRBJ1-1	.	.	TGTGCCAGCAGTGAGCGGGGGTACACTGAAGCTTTCTTT	CASSERGYTEAFF
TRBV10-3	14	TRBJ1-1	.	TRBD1	TGTGCCATCAGTGTCGGGACAGGGAACACTGAAGCTTTCTTT	CAISVGTGNTEAFF
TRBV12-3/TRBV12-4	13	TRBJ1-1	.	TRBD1	TGTGCCAGCAGGTACAGGGGTGAGGCTGAAGCTTTCTTT	CASRYRGEAEAFF
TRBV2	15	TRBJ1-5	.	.	TGTGCCAGCAAGAGGGGAGGTTTTGGCAATCAGCCCCAGCATTTT	CASKRGGFGNQPQHF
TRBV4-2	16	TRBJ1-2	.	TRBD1	TGTGCCAGCAGCCAAGATTTTCGGGACAGGACCTATGGCTACACCTTC	CASSQDFRDRTYGYTF
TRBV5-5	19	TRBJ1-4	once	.	TGTGCCAGCAGCTCGCTGGGTTACAGGGAGGGTGCAACTAATGAAAAACTGTTTTTT	CASSSLGYREGATNEKLFF
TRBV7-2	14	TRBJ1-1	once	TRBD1	TGTGCCAGCAGCAATTTCGGGACAGGGAATATAGCTTTCTTT	CASSNFGTGNIAFF
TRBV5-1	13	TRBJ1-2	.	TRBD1	TGCGCCAGCAGCGCCCTTACAGGGGGTGGCTACACCTTC	CASSALTGGGYTF
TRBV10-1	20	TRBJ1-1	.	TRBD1	TGCGCCAGCAGTGATTTCGGACAGGGGGTTCCCGGCAAGATGAACACTGAAGCTTTCTTT	CASSDFGQGVPGKMNTEAFF
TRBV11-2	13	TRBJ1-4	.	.	TGTGCCAGCAGCTCGGGACTGGTTGAAAAACTGTTTTTT	CASSSGLVEKLFF
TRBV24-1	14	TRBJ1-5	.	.	TGTGCCACCAGTGATTTAAACTCAAATCAGCCCCAGCATTTT	CATSDLNSNQPQHF
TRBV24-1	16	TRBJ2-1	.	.	TGTGCCACCAGTGATTTAGGAGACAGGATAACAAATGAGCAGTTCTTC	CATSDLGDRITNEQFF
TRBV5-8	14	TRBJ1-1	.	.	TGTGCCAGCAGCTTGGGGACACTGAACACTGAAGCTTTCTTT	CASSLGTLNTEAFF
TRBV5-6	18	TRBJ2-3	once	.	TGTGCCAGCAGCCCTGGGCCCGGAAAGGATTTCTTCACAGATACGCAGTATTTT	CASSPGPGKDFFTDTQYF
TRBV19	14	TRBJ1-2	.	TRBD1	TGTGCCAGTAGTATAGAGCGGACAGGGAGAGGCTACACCTTC	CASSIERTGRGYTF
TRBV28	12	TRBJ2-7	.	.	TGTGCCAGCAGTTTACCAGGCTACGAGCAGTACTTC	CASSLPGYEQYF
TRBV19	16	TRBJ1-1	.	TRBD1	TGTGCCAGTACTAAAGACAGGGGCGAGGGTAGCACTGAAGCTTTCTTT	CASTKDRGEGSTEAFF
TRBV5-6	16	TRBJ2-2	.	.	TGTGCCAGCAGCCCCCGGACAGCCATGAACACCGGGGAGCTGTTTTTT	CASSPRTAMNTGELFF
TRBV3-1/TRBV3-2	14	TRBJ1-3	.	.	TGTGCCAGCAGCCTGACAGGTGCTGGAAACACCATATATTTT	CASSLTGAGNTIYF
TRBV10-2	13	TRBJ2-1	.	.	TGCGCCAGCATAGGGACTCGGATTAATGAGCAGTTCTTC	CASIGTRINEQFF
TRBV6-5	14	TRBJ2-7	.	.	TGTGCCAGCAGTTACTCGTCAGGAGGATACGAGCAGTACTTC	CASSYSSGGYEQYF
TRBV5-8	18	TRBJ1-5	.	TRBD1	TGTGCCAGCAGCACCGGACAGGGGGTTCCCTATAGCAATCAGCCCCAGCATTTT	CASSTGQGVPYSNQPQHF
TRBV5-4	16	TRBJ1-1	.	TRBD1	TGTGCCAGCAGCCTTCCGGGACAGGGTTCGTACACTGAAGCTTTCTTT	CASSLPGQGSYTEAFF